This T cell receptor (beta chain) was observed in a study of blood T cell repertoires in COVID-19. Whole-study context: T cells, B-cell-depleted T cells, or PBMCs provided the cDNA or gDNA that served as material.

Some clones are missing from TCRdb's copy, which holds only in-frame ones; the method was immunoSEQ multiplex PCR. The sample shows around 330,000 clones, roughly 85% of them seen only once. This CDR3 comprises 15 residues. The germline V gene has CDR1 SGHKS and CDR2 YYEKEE (reference sequence). V lost 0 bases, J lost 0 bases, and 6 bases lay in between. The rearrangement links TRBV5-5 to TRBJ1-4; tentative D call: TRBD1 (5 bases). This clonotype was obtained from a woman in her 30s who had been exposed to COVID-19. Source material: PBMCs or T cells enriched from blood (not recorded which). The CDR3 region is CASSLGQTTNEKLFF. The CDR3 DNA is TGTGCCAGCAGCTTGGGACAGACAACTAATGAAAAACTGTTTTTT.